This record covers a single T cell receptor beta chain. Antigen unknown. CDR1 and CDR2 from the germline V gene are DFQATT and SNEGSKA (reference sequence). Unmatched junction bases numbered 11, after V lost 5 bases and J lost 6 bases. The CDR3 totals 15 residues. Sequencing of TCR beta covered CD8+ and CD4+ T cells obtained from blood. Negative isolation yielded the CD8+ and CD4+ T cells, while FACS enriched the TEMRA cells. The data originate from a study of CD8 T cells in Susac syndrome. After extraction with the RNeasy kit, roughly 0.45 to 1 ug of the RNA was reverse transcribed using random hexamers. A multiplex approach, immunoSEQ multiplex PCR, amplified TCR beta CDR3 across 54 Vbeta and 13 Jbeta. TCRdb called the immunoSEQ multiplex PCR reads again in MiXCR, with one record for every CDR3 protein. The sample consists of about 110,000 distinct CDR3 sequences, about 96% of them appearing once.

Study-wide results and limits: The authors acknowledged that their TCR sequencing and HLA analysis involved a relatively small number of individuals.

The sequencing input was CD4+ T cells from PBMCs. The source of this sequence is a human donor in good health. The rearrangement uses TRBV20-1 and TRBJ2-7, with 12 bases matching TRBD2. The CDR3: CSASFLAGGRGEQYF. The CDR3 DNA is TGCAGTGCTTCCTTCCTAGCGGGGGGGCGAGGCGAGCAGTACTTC.